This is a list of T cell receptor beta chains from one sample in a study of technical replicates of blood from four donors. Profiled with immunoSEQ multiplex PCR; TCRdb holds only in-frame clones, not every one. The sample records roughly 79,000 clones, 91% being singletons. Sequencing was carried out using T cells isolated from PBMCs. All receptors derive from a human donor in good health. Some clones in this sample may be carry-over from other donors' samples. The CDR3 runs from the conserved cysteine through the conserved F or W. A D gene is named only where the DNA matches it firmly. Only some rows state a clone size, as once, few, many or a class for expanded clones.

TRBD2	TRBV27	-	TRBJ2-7	TGTGCCAGCAGTCCCGGGACTAGTCACTACGAGCAGTACTTC	CASSPGTSHYEQYF
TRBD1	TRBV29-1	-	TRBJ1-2	TGCAGCGGCCGGACAGGGAGGGATGGCTACACCTTC	CSGRTGRDGYTF
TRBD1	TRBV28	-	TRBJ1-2	TGTGCCAGCAGTTCCTCTACAGGGGTCTATGGCTACACCTTC	CASSSSTGVYGYTF
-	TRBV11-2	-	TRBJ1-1	TGTGCCAGCAGCATCTTTCGGGACACTGAAGCTTTCTTT	CASSIFRDTEAFF
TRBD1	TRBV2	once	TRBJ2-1	TGTGCCAGCAGAAAAACAGATACAGGGGACAATGAGCAGTTCTTC	CASRKTDTGDNEQFF
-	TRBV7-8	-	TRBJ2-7	TGTGCCAGCAGCTTAATTGCAGGCGACAGAGACTACGAGCAGTACTTC	CASSLIAGDRDYEQYF
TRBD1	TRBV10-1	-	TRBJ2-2	TGCGCCAGCAGTGAGGGGGGACAGGGGGAGAACACCGGGGAGCTGTTTTTT	CASSEGGQGENTGELFF
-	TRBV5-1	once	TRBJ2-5	TGCGCCAGCAGGACAGCTCAAGAGACCCAGTACTTC	CASRTAQETQYF
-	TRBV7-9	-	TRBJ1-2	TGTGCCAGCAGCTTAGGAGATAACTATGGCTACACCTTC	CASSLGDNYGYTF
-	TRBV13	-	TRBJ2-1	TGTGCCAGCAGCTTAGGGAGGCGATACAATGAGCAGTTCTTC	CASSLGRRYNEQFF
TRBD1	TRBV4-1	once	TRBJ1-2	TGCGCCAGCAGCCAGGGACAGGGGGCTGGATATGGCTACACCTTC	CASSQGQGAGYGYTF
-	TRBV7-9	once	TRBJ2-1	TGTGCCAGCTGGGGCGGCCATGCCCGATACAATGAGCAGTTCTTC	CASWGGHARYNEQFF
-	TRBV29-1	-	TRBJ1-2	TGCAGCGTAGAGACCTACAGGGCTGGCTACACCTTC	CSVETYRAGYTF
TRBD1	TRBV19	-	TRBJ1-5	TGTGCCAGTACTCCATCCTTGAGACAGGGTTCATTTCAGCCCCAGCATTTT	CASTPSLRQGSFQPQHF
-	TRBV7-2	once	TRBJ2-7	TGTGCCAGCAGCTTAGACCAGGTGCAGGTCCGGGAGCAGTACTTC	CASSLDQVQVREQYF
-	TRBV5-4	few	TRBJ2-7	TGTGCCAGCAGCTCTAGAAGCGAGCAGTACTTC	CASSSRSEQYF
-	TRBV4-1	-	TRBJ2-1	TGCGCCAGCAGCCAGCCTACGGGAAAGAATGAGCAGTTCTTC	CASSQPTGKNEQFF
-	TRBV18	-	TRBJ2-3	TGTGCCAGCTCACCTCTCTCAGCTAGCGTCGGAACAGATACGCAGTATTTT	CASSPLSASVGTDTQYF
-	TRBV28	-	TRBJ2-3	TGTGCCAGCAATCTACAGGGGACTAGCACAGATACGCAGTATTTT	CASNLQGTSTDTQYF
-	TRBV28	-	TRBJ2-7	TGTGCCAGCAGATCAGGTCAATCCTACGAGCAGTACTTC	CASRSGQSYEQYF
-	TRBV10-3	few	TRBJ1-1	TGTGCCATCAGTACAGGGATTTGGACTGAAGCTTTCTTT	CAISTGIWTEAFF
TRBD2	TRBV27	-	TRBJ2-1	TGTGCCAGCAGTTCCCTAGCGGGAGTTCCTGAGCAGTTCTTC	CASSSLAGVPEQFF
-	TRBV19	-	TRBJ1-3	TGTGCCAGTAGTGAACAGGGAGCTGGAAACACCATATATTTT	CASSEQGAGNTIYF
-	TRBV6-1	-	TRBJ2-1	TGTGCCCCTCCCGCGTCGGAGGGGCGGGAAAATGAGCAGTTCTTC	CAPPASEGRENEQFF